This TCR beta chain originates from a study of OX40 agonist ivuxolimab in advanced cancers. Regarding the research as a whole: The costimulatory receptor OX40 (CD134) was targeted by ivuxolimab, a fully human IgG2 agonistic monoclonal antibody. Patients were allowed to have had prior anti-PD-1, anti-PD-L1 or anti-CTLA-4 therapy, and around 40% of the dose-escalation patients had previously received checkpoint inhibitors. In the dose-escalation cohort, 70% to 85% of patients were male, and the mean age was about 55 years, with a range of roughly 20 to 85. Of the approximately 54 patients in dose escalation, 19 had hepatocellular carcinoma, some 15 had melanoma, 9 had renal cell carcinoma and 9 had head and neck cancer. The purpose of peripheral TCRbeta sequencing was to test whether ivuxolimab changed TCR sequence diversity and led to clonal T-cell expansion. Intravenous ivuxolimab was administered to patients every 2 weeks at six dose levels: 0.01, 0.1, 0.3, 1.5, 3 and 10 mg/kg. The monotherapy dose-escalation portion (N ≈ 57 patients) of the phase I ivuxolimab trial is reported in the paper. Partial responses occurred in three dose-escalation patients, of whom one had hepatocellular carcinoma and two had cutaneous melanoma.

With respect to this clone: The target of this receptor is not known. No base-level quality is on record; no much larger clone is a single base apart.

To sequence the TCRbeta CDR3 region, genomic DNA was isolated from the sorted cells. The immunoSEQ Assay was used for sequencing of TCRbeta CDR3 regions. Drawn from immuneACCESS, this table holds only the in-frame rearrangements with V and J called that TCRdb kept. Clones are partly lost; checked studies trace under half to an unresolved V gene and leave the rest unexplained. The sample data list about 58,000 clones, and 82% of these were observed just once. Roughly 1.5% of the sample goes to the ten largest clones. Overall study results and their limits: At doses from 0.1 to 3.0 mg/kg, clonal expansion was seen in both CD4+ and CD8+ blood T cells between baseline and week 6. After ivuxolimab, expanded clones were on average more numerous among CD8+ T cells than among CD4+ T cells. Which antigens the clonally expanded peripheral T cells were specific for was not determined. Low levels of normalized T-cell clonal expansion were also seen in some nonresponding patients. In the 0.1-3.0 mg/kg groups, partial responders had among the lowest normalized peripheral clonal expansion, particularly in CD8+ T cells.

The germline V gene specifies SGHTA as CDR1 and FQGTGA as CDR2. Trimming takes 5 bases from V and 1 base from J, and the germline ends sit 8 bases apart. Counted from cysteine to phenylalanine, this CDR3 has 13 amino acids. The only DNA kept is the CDR3, 39 bases in frame from the first base. The trial excluded patients who had a history of autoimmune disease or were on systemic immunosuppression. Peripheral blood for TCR sequencing was drawn from every dose cohort at baseline, at cycle 4 day 1 and at cycle 7 day 1. The samples were taken from a phase I, first-in-human, multicenter, open-label dose-escalation trial of ivuxolimab. Adults with locally advanced or metastatic head and neck squamous cell, hepatocellular, melanoma or renal cell carcinoma were enrolled in the trial. Before TCR sequencing, CD4+ T cells and CD8+ T cells from peripheral blood were sorted into separate populations.

The source was CD4+ or CD8+ T cells sorted from blood, collected in a trial of the OX40 agonist ivuxolimab. The sequence was collected from an adult with an advanced solid tumor such as melanoma, head and neck, liver or kidney cancer. Recombination linked TRBV7-3 to TRBJ1-1, with no D gene named confidently. The bases read TGTGCCAGCAGCGAGACACCGAACACTGAAGCTTTCTTT. Its protein reads: CASSETPNTEAFF.